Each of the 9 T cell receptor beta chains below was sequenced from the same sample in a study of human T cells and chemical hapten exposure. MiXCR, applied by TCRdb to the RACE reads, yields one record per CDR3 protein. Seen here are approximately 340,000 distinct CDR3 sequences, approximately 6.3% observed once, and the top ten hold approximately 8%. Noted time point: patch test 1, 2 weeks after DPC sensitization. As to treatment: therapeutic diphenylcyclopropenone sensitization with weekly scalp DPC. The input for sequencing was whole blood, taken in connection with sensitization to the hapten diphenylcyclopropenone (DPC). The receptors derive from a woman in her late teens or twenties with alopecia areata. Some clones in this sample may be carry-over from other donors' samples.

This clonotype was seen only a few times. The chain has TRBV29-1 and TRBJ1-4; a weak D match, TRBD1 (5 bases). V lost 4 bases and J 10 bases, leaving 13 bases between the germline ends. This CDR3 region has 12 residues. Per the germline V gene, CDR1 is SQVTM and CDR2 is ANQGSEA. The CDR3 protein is CSVVQAEGKLFF. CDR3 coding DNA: TGCAGCGTTGTACAGGCGGAGGGAAAACTGTTTTTT.

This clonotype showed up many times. Here the CDR3 DNA reads TGTGCCAGCAGCCAAGTGTCTACCGGGGAGCTGTTTTTT. Translating gives CASSQVSTGELFF. The V call is TRBV3-1, the J call TRBJ2-2; D unclear. CDR1 is LGHDT, CDR2 YNNKEL, per germline (reference sequence). The V end lost 1 base, the J end lost 5 bases, and 5 bases lay between the germline ends. This CDR3 comprises 13 residues.

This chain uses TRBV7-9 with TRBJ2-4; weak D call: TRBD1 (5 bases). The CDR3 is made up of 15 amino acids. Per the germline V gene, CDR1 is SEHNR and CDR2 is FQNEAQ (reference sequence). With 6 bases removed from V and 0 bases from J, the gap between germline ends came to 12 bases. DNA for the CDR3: TGTGCCAGCAGTTTCGCAGGGCGAGCCAAAAACATTCAGTACTTC. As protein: CASSFAGRAKNIQYF.

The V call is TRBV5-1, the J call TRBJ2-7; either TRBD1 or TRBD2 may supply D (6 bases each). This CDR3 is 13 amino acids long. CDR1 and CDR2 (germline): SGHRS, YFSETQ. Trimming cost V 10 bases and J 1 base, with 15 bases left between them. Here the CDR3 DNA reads TGCGCCCCCAAGGGGGAGGTATCCTACGAGCAGTACTTC. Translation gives CAPKGEVSYEQYF. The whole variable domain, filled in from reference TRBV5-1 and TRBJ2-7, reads KAGVTQTPRYLIKTRGQQVTLSCSPISGHRSVSWYQQTPGQGLQFLFEYFSETQRNKGNFPGRFSGRQFSNSRSEMNVSTLELGDSALYLCAPKGEVSYEQYFGPGTRLTVT.

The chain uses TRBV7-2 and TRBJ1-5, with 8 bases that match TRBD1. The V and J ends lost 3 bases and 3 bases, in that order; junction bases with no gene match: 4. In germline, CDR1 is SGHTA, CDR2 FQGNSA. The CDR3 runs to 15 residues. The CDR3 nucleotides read TGTGCCAGCAGCTTTATGACAGGGGACAATCAGCCCCAGCATTTT. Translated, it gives CASSFMTGDNQPQHF.

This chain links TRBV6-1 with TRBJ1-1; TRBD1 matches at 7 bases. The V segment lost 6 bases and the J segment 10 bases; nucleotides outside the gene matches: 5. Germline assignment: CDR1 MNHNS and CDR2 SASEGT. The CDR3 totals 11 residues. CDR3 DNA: TGTGCCAGCAGGAGAAACAGGGGAGCTTTCTTT. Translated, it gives CASRRNRGAFF.

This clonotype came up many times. As DNA, the CDR3 is TGTGCCACCAGACGGGGAAGCAATCAGCCCCAGCATTTT. Its translation is CATRRGSNQPQHF. This chain uses TRBV24-1 with TRBJ1-5; D is ambiguous. Germline-derived CDR1 and CDR2 are KGHDR and SFDVKD. Trimming stripped 7 bases from V and 1 base from J, with 7 bases between. The CDR3 has 13 amino acids.

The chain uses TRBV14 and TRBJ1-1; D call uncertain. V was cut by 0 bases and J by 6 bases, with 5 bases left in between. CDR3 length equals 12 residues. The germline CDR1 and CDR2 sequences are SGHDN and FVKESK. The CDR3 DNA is TGTGCCAGCAGCCAAGACAGTCCTGAAGCTTTCTTT. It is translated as CASSQDSPEAFF. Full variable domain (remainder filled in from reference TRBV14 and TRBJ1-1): EAGVTQFPSHSVIEKGQTVTLRCDPISGHDNLYWYRRVMGKEIKFLLHFVKESKQDESGMPNNRFLAERTGGTYSTLKVQPAELEDSGVYFCASSQDSPEAFFGQGTRLTVV.

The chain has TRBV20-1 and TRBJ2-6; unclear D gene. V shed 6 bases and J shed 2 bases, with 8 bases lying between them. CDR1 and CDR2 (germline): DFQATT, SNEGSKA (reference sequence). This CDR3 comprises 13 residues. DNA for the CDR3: TGCAGTGCCAGCCGACCTGGGGCCAACGTCCTGACTTTC. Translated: CSASRPGANVLTF.